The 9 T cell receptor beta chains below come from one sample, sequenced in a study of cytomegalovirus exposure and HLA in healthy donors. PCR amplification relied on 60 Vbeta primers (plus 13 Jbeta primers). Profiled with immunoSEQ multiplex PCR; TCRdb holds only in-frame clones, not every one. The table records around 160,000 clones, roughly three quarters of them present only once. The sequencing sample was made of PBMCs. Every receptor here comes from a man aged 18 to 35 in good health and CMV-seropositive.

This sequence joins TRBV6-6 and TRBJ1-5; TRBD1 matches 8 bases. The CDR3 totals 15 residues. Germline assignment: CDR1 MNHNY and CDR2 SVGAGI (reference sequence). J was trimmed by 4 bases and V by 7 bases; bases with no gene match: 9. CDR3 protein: CASTQGAKGNQPQHF. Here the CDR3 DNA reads TGTGCCAGCACCCAGGGGGCGAAAGGGAATCAGCCCCAGCATTTT.

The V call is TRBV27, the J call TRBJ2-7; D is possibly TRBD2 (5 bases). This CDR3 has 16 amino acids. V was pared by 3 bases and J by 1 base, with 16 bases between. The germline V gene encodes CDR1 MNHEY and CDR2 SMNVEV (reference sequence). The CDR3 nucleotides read TGTGCCAGCAGTTTCTGCCGGACCGGGGAGTCCTACGAGCAGTACGTC. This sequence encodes CASSFCRTGESYEQYV.

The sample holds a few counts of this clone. The CDR3: CASTTQGNNSPLHF. The DNA of the CDR3 is TGTGCCAGCACGACACAGGGGAATAATTCACCCCTCCACTTT. J is TRBJ1-6 and V is TRBV6-1, with 7 nucleotides matching TRBD1. The CDR3 has 14 amino acids. The V and J ends lost 7 bases and 5 bases, in that order; junction bases with no gene match: 5. The germline V gene encodes CDR1 MNHNS and CDR2 SASEGT.

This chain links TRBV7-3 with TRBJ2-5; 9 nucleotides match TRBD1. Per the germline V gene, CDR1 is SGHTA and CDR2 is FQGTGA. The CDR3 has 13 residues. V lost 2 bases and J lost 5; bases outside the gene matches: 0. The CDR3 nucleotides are TGTGCCAGCAGCTTAGGGACAGGGGAGACCCAGTACTTC. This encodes CASSLGTGETQYF. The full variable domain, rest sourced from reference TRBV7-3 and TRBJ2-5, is GAGVSQTPSNKVTEKGKYVELRCDPISGHTALYWYRQSLGQGPEFLIYFQGTGAADDSGLPNDRFFAVRPEGSVSTLKIQRTERGDSAVYLCASSLGTGETQYFGPGTRLLVL.

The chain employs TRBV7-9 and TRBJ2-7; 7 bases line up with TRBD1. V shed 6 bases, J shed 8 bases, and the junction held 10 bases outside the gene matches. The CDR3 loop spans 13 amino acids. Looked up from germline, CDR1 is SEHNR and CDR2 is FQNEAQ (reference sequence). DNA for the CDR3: TGTGCCAGCAGTTTCCTCGGGACAGAAAAGCAGTACGTC. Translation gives CASSFLGTEKQYV.

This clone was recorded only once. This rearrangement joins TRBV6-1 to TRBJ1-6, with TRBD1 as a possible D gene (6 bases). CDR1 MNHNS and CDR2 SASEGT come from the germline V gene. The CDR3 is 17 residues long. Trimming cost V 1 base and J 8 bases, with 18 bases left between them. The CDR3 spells CASSEGPYRVKDSPLHF. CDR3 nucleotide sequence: TGTGCCAGCAGTGAAGGACCATACAGGGTGAAGGATTCACCCCTCCACTTT.

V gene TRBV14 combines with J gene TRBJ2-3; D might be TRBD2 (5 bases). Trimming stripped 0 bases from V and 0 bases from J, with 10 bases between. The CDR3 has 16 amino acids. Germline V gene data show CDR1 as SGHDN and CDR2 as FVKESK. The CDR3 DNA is TGTGCCAGCAGCCAAGATCAATGGAGGAGCACAGATACGCAGTATTTT. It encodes CASSQDQWRSTDTQYF.

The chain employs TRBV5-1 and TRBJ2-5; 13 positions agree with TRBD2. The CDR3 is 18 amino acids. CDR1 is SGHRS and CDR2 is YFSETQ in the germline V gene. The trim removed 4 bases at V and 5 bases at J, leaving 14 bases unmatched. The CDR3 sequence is CASSNQGLAGRGQETQYF. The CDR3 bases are TGCGCCAGCAGCAATCAGGGACTAGCGGGAAGAGGTCAGGAGACCCAGTACTTC.

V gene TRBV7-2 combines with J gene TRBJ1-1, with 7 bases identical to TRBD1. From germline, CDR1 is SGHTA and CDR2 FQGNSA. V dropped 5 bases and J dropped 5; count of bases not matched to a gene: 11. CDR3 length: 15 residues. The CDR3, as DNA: TGTGCCAGCAGCCCGGTGGTCAGGGGGAGTACTGAAGCTTTCTTT. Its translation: CASSPVVRGSTEAFF.